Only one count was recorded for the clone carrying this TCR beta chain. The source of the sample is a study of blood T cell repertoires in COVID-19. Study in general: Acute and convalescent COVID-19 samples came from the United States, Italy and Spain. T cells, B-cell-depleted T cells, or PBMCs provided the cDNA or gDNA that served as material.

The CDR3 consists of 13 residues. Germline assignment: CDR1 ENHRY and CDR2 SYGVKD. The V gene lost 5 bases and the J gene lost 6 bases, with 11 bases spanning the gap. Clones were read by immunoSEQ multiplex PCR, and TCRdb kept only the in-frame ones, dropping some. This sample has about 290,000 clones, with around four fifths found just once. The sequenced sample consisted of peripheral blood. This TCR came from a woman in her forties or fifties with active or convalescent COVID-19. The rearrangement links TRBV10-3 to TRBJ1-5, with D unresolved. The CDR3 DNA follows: TGTGCCATCAGTTCAGGTGTGCGTCAGCCCCAGCATTTT. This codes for CAISSGVRQPQHF.